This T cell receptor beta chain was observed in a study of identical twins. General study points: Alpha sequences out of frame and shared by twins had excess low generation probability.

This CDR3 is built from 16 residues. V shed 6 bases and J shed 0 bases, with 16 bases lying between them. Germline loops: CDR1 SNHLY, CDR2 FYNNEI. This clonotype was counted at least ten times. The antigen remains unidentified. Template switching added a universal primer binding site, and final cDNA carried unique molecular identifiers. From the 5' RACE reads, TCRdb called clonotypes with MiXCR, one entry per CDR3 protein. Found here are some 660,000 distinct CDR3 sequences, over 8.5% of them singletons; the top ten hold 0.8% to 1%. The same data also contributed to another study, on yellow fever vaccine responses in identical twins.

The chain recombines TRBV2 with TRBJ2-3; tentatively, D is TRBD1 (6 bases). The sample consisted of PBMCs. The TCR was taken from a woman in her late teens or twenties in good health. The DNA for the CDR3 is TGTGCCAGCAGGGACCAACAGGGATTTAGCACAGATACGCAGTATTTT. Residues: CASRDQQGFSTDTQYF.